The sequence of this T cell receptor beta chain was determined in a study of shared clonotypes between healthy human individuals. Overall study findings and caveats: On the whole, naive subsets had larger estimated richness than memory subsets had.

As for this clone: What it binds is unknown. A read error is the likely source, as a far larger clone sits one nucleotide away. The same CDR3 also results from other DNA sequences found in this sample.

Naive CD45RA+ and memory CD45RA-negative subsets were split from CD4+ cells. The data were produced by immunoSEQ multiplex PCR, yet TCRdb's version contains in-frame clones alone and is incomplete. The table shows almost 750,000 clones, with roughly 72% occurring only once. Trimming shortened V by 2 bases and J by 0 bases, and 9 bases separated the two germline ends. Germline CDR1 reads SGHRS; CDR2 reads YFSETQ. This CDR3 spans 15 amino acids. The rearrangement uses TRBV5-1 and TRBJ2-1; D is uncertain. The sequenced sample consisted of memory CD4+ T cells sorted from blood. Subset given: CD45RA-negative fraction. This sequence was found in a woman aged 30 to 39 in good health. The CDR3, as DNA: TGCGCCAGCAGCTTTGACTCGAGCTCCTACAATGAGCAGTTCTTC. It encodes CASSFDSSSYNEQFF.